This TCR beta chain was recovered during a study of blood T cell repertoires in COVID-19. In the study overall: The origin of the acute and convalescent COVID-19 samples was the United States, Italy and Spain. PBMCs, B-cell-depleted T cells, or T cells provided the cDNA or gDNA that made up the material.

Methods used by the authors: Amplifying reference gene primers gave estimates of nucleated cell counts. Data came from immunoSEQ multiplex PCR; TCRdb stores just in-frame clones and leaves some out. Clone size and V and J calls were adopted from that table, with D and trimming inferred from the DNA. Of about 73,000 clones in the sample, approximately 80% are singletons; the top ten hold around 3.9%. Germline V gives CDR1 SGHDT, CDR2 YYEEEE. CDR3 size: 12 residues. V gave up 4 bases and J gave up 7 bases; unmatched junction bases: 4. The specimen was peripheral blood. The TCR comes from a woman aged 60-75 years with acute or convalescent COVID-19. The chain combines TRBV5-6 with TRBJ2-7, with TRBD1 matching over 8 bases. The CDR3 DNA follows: TGTGCCAGCAGCCTAGGACAGGGAGAGCAGTACTTC. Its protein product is CASSLGQGEQYF. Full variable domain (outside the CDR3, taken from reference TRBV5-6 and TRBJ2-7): DAGVTQSPTHLIKTRGQQVTLRCSPKSGHDTVSWYQQALGQGPQFIFQYYEEEERQRGNFPDRFSGHQFPNYSSELNVNALLLGDSALYLCASSLGQGEQYFGPGTRLTVT.